This is a list of T cell receptor beta chains from one sample in a study of CD8 T cells in ankylosing spondylitis. TCRdb called the 5' RACE reads again in MiXCR, with one record for every CDR3 protein. The sample lists around 490,000 distinct CDR3 sequences, approximately 5% seen once, with roughly 3.2% in the top ten. Input material: blood, either unsorted or a sorted T cell fraction (not recorded which). These receptors all come from a male donor with ankylosing spondylitis. Each CDR3 is given without its conserved first and last residue.

v_call cdr3_aa
TRBV7-9 ASSPVGLAGTYYEQY
TRBV10-3 AIGGRRSHEQY
TRBV5-1 ASSSGLAGDNEQF
TRBV20-1 SATSSTVYQETQY
TRBV5-1 ASSPGQINEKLF
TRBV10-2 ASSTGRNNYGYT
TRBV5-1 ASSFSGNSYNEQF
TRBV5-6 ASSSYSSTGELF
TRBV5-1 ASSLYGEMNTEAF
TRBV4-3 ASSQGRGGYGYT
TRBV24-1 ATSDSAQGFDEQY